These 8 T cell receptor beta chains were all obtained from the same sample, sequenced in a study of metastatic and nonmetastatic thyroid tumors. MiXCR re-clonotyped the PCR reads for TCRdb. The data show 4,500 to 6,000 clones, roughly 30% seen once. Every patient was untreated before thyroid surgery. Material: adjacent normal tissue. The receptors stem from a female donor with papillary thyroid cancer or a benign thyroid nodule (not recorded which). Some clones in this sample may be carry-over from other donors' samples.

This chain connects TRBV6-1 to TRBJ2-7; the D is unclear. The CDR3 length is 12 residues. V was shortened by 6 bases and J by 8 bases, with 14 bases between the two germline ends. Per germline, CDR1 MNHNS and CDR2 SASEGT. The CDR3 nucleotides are TGTGCCAGCAGCCCATATCGAGGCCAGCAGTACGTC. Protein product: CASSPYRGQQYV.

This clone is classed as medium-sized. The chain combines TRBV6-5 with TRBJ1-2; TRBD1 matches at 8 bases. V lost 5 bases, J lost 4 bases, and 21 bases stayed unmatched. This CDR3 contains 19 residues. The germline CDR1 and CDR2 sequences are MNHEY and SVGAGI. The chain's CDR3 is CASSNHGPSWTGMSYGYTF. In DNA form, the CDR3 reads TGTGCCAGCAGTAACCACGGCCCATCCTGGACAGGGATGTCCTATGGCTACACCTTC.

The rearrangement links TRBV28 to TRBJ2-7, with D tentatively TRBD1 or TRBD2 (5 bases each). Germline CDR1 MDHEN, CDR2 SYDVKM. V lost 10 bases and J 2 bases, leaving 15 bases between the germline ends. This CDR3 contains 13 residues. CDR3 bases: TGTGCCACCAACCGGGACCCCGCCTACGAGCAGTACTTC. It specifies CATNRDPAYEQYF.

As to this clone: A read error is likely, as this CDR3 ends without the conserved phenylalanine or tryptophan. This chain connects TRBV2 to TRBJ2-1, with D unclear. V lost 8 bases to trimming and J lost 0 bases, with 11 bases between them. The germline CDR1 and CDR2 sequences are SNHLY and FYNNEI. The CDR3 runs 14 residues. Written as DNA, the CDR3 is TGTGCCAGCGTGACTTCCGACTCCTACAATGAGCAGTTCTAC. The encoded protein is CASVTSDSYNEQFY.

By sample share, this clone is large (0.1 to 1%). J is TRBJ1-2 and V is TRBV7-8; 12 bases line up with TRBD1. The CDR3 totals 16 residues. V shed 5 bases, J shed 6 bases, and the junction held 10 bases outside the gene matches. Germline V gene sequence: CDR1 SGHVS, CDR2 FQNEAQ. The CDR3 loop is CASSGTGGALQNGYTF. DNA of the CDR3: TGTGCCAGCAGCGGGACAGGGGGCGCGCTCCAAAATGGCTACACCTTC.

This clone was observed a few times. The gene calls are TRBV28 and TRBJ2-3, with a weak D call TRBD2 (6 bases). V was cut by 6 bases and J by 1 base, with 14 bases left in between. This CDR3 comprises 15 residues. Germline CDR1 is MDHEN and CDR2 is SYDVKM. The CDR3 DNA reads TGTGCCAGCAGCTTAGTGGCTAGCGGCACAGATACGCAGTATTTT. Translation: CASSLVASGTDTQYF.

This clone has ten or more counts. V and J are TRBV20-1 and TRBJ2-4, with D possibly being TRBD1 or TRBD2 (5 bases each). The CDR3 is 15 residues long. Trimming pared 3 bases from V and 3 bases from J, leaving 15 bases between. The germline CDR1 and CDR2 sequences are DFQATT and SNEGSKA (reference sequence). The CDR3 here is CSARTPGPVKNIQYF. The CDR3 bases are TGCAGTGCTAGGACACCGGGGCCGGTCAAAAACATTCAGTACTTC.

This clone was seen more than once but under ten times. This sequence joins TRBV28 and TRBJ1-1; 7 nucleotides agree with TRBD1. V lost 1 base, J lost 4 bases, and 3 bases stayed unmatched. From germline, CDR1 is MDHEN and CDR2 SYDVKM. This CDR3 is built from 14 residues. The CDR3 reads CASSLLAGGTEAFF. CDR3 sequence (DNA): TGTGCCAGCAGTTTATTGGCAGGGGGCACTGAAGCTTTCTTT.